This section outlines one T cell receptor beta chain sequence together with its context. Antigen: not known. These data originate in a study of cytomegalovirus exposure and HLA in healthy donors. The study, taken as a whole, reports: Later analysis showed most CMV-associated TCR beta chains appearing HLA-restricted. Most TCRs appeared rarely, but some public TCRs recurred in many donors. CMV serostatus was the sole immune exposure data available. An analysis was carried out at a later point. It showed that HLA-associated TCR beta chains were more clonally expanded than equally common non-associated chains.

The PCR was carried out with 60 Vbeta primers and 13 Jbeta primers. The table came from immunoSEQ multiplex PCR; TCRdb's copy has only in-frame clones and leaves some out. The sample is made up of 40,000 to 50,000 clones, and the top ten hold 1% to 1.5% of it. The receptor was isolated from a man between 25 and 39 years old in good health and CMV-seronegative. Material: PBMCs.

CDR3 nucleotides: TGTGCCAGCAGTGACCCCGGGACTAGCGAAACCTACGAGCAGTACTTC. Its translation is CASSDPGTSETYEQYF. This rearrangement joins TRBV2 to TRBJ2-7, with 10 bases fitting TRBD2. Trimming removed 3 bases from V and 2 bases from J; junction bases left unmatched: 7. Germline values: CDR1 SNHLY, CDR2 FYNNEI. This CDR3 region has 16 residues.